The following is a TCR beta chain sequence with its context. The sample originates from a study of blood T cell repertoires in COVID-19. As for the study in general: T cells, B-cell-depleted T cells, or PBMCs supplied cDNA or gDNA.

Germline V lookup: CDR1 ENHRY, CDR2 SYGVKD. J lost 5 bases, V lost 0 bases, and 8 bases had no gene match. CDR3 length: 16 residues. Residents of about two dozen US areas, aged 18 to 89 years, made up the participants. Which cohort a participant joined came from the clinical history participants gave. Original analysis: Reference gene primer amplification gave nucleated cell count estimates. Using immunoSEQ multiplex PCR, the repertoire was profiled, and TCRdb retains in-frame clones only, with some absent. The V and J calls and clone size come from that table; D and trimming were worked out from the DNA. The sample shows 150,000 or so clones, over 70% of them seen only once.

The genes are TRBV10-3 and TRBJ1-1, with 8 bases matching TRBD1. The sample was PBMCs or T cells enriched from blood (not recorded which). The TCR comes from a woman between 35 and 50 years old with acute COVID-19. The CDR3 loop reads CAISESLGRGQTEAFF. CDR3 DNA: TGTGCCATCAGTGAGTCGTTGGGCAGGGGGCAAACTGAAGCTTTCTTT.